The T cell receptor (beta chain) described here comes from a study of neoadjuvant nivolumab and ipilimumab in lung cancer. The protocol was immunoSEQ multiplex PCR, while the TCRdb copy is restricted to in-frame clones and leaves out a portion. The sample contains 20,000 to 25,000 clones, more than 65% of which appear only once. The germline V gene has CDR1 SEHNR and CDR2 FQNEAQ (reference sequence). This CDR3 region has 15 residues. The V gene end was trimmed by 8 bases and the J gene end by 4 bases; junction bases not matched to a gene: 14. The sequences come from peripheral blood, collected before neoadjuvant nivolumab, alone or with ipilimumab. The chain joins TRBV7-9 to TRBJ2-7, with 7 bases fitting TRBD1. The receptor's source is an adult with non-small cell lung cancer. The CDR3, as DNA: TGTGCCAGCTTTCCTCCGGGACAGAACCAGTACGAGCAGTACTTC. This sequence encodes CASFPPGQNQYEQYF.